The 23 T cell receptor beta chains in this list originate from one sample, sequenced in a study of identical twins' blood T cells. TCRdb passed the 5' RACE reads through MiXCR, listing each CDR3 protein once. The table shows hundreds of thousands of distinct CDR3 sequences, with around 30% occurring only once. The sequenced sample was PBMCs. The receptors shown here come from a woman aged 18 to 49 in good health.

The chain uses TRBV4-3 and TRBJ2-2, with D unclear. Germline values: CDR1 LGHNA, CDR2 YSLEER. V gave up 0 bases and J gave up 7 bases, with 6 bases separating them. CDR3 length: 13 amino acids. CDR3 residues: CASSQDRVGELFF. CDR3 nucleotide sequence: TGCGCCAGCAGCCAAGATCGGGTCGGGGAGCTGTTTTTT.

A note on this clonotype: Its ends do not fully match the called genes, so a read error is possible. V gene TRBV7-9 combines with J gene TRBJ1-2; 9 bases align to TRBD1. Germline V gene lookup returns CDR1 SEHNR and CDR2 FQNEAQ (reference sequence). The CDR3 spans 16 residues. The DNA of the CDR3 is TGTGCCAGCAGCTTAGCCCGGGACAGGGATCACTATGACTACACCTTC. Translation: CASSLARDRDHYDYTF.

This chain links TRBV7-9 with TRBJ2-1; D might be TRBD1 (5 bases). CDR1 is SEHNR and CDR2 is FQNEAQ in the germline V gene (reference sequence). The length of the CDR3 is 15 residues. V lost 6 bases and J 9 bases, leaving 21 bases between the germline ends. The CDR3 reads CASRVGAFGRSEQFF. The CDR3 nucleotides read TGTGCCAGCAGGGTAGGGGCCTTCGGCAGAAGTGAGCAGTTCTTC.

Many counts were recorded for this clonotype. CDR3 in amino acids: CHQETQYF. The CDR3, as DNA: TGCCATCAAGAGACCCAGTACTTC. The J gene is TRBJ2-5, the V gene TRBV29-1; D unclear. Per germline, CDR1 SQVTM and CDR2 ANQGSEA. The CDR3 is 8 residues long.

This clonotype appeared many times. The J gene is TRBJ2-2, the V gene TRBV7-2; TRBD1 matches at 9 bases. With 5 bases clipped from V and 2 bases from J, the junction kept 3 bases outside the gene matches. The CDR3 loop spans 15 amino acids. The germline gives CDR1 SGHTA, CDR2 FQGNSA. CDR3 in amino acids: CASSRTGDNTGELFF. The CDR3 nucleotides are TGTGCCAGCAGCCGGACAGGGGACAACACCGGGGAGCTGTTTTTT.

This chain joins TRBV30 and TRBJ1-1; unclear D gene. Germline CDR1 reads GTSNPN; CDR2 reads SVGIG (reference sequence). The CDR3 totals 14 residues. V was pared by 0 bases and J by 4 bases, with 12 bases between. The CDR3 nucleotides are TGTGCCTGGAGTGTACCAGAATTAAGCACTGAAGCTTTCTTT. Its protein is CAWSVPELSTEAFF.

There are many counts of this clonotype. The chain couples TRBV20-1 to TRBJ2-1, with TRBD2 matching 11 bases. V trimming: 5 bases; J trimming: 9 bases; junction bases outside the gene matches: 12. Germline CDR1 is DFQATT and CDR2 is SNEGSKA (reference sequence). The CDR3 sequence is 15 residues long. As DNA, the CDR3 is TGCAGTGCTTCCGGGACTAGCGGACTATCGGGTGAGCAGTTCTTC. This encodes CSASGTSGLSGEQFF.

The CDR3 reads CASSSLIRVNTEAFF. The CDR3 DNA follows: TGTGCCAGCAGTTCCCTTATAAGAGTCAACACTGAAGCTTTCTTT. J is TRBJ1-1 and V is TRBV6-5; no definite D call. Trimming removed 4 bases from V and 2 bases from J, with 14 bases in between. Per the germline V gene, CDR1 is MNHEY and CDR2 is SVGAGI. The CDR3 runs to 15 residues.

This clonotype showed up many times. CDR3 sequence reads: CASSIRPSGDTQYF. The CDR3 nucleotides read TGTGCCAGCAGCATTCGACCTTCTGGAGATACGCAGTATTTT. The rearrangement joins TRBV9 to TRBJ2-3; no firm D call. CDR1 is SGDLS, CDR2 YYNGEE, per germline. Trimming pared 4 bases from V and 5 bases from J, leaving 14 bases between. This CDR3 contains 14 residues.

The chain links TRBV29-1 to TRBJ2-7; 7 nucleotides match TRBD1. J gave up 1 base and V 4 bases, and 7 bases lay outside the gene matches. Per the germline V gene, CDR1 is SQVTM and CDR2 is ANQGSEA. This CDR3 has 14 amino acids. The CDR3 DNA reads TGCAGCGTTGTAACAGGGGAACCTTCCTACGAGCAGTACTTC. Translation: CSVVTGEPSYEQYF.

Notes on this clonotype: The missing conserved phenylalanine or tryptophan at the end of this CDR3 makes a read error likely. This chain joins TRBV12-5 and TRBJ1-5; TRBD1 might be the D (5 bases). The CDR3 is 12 amino acids. The ends were cut back, 6 bases at V and 7 bases at J, with 10 bases in the middle. From germline, CDR1 is LGHNT and CDR2 FRNRAP. CDR3 amino acids: CASGPTVQPQHL. CDR3 nucleotides: TGTGCTAGTGGACCGACAGTCCAGCCCCAGCATCTT.

This clonotype was found many times. The chain joins TRBV11-2 to TRBJ1-1; 7 nucleotides align to TRBD1. The germline gives CDR1 SGHAT, CDR2 FQNNGV. The CDR3 sequence is 12 residues long. Trimming at V came to 6 bases and at J to 6 bases, leaving 4 bases not matched to a gene. Here the CDR3 reads CASRRGTAEAFF. The DNA for the CDR3 is TGTGCCAGCAGGCGTGGGACAGCTGAAGCTTTCTTT.

This clonotype was counted only a few times. The DNA of the CDR3 is TGTGCCAGCAGCTTAGCCCAGTCCACAGGGGAGATCTATGGCTACACCTTC. The encoded protein is CASSLAQSTGEIYGYTF. This rearrangement joins TRBV7-9 to TRBJ1-2, with 7 bases lining up with TRBD1. The ends lost 0 bases at V and 4 bases at J; junction bases unmatched: 11. CDR3 length: 17 residues. Germline V gene lookup returns CDR1 SEHNR and CDR2 FQNEAQ (reference sequence).

Notes on this clonotype: A much larger clone differs from this one at a single base, so this may be a read error. The chain couples TRBV7-9 to TRBJ1-2, with D maybe TRBD1 (5 bases). Germline V lookup: CDR1 SEHNR, CDR2 FQNEAQ (reference sequence). Trimming removed 2 bases at V and 4 bases at J, with 11 bases between. This CDR3 has 14 amino acids. The CDR3 sequence: CASSLRGGFYGYTF. The CDR3 coding sequence is TGTGCCAGCAGCTTAAGGGGCGGATTCTATGGCTACACCTTC.

This clonotype was seen just once. The genes are TRBV10-3 and TRBJ2-1, with D hard to call. V was shortened by 7 bases and J by 6 bases, with 7 bases between the two germline ends. In germline, CDR1 is ENHRY, CDR2 SYGVKD. The CDR3 extends over 11 amino acids. In DNA form, the CDR3 reads TGTGCCATCACAGTAGGCAATGAGCAGTTCTTC. Protein product: CAITVGNEQFF.

J is TRBJ1-5 and V is TRBV12-3 or TRBV12-4; maybe TRBD1 (6 bases). The length of the CDR3 is 15 residues. V was clipped by 8 bases and J by 1 base, with 15 bases between them. The CDR3 region is CASGRGAASNQPQHF. The CDR3 DNA follows: TGTGCCAGCGGGCGGGGGGCGGCGAGCAATCAGCCCCAGCATTTT.

The genes are TRBV25-1 and TRBJ1-5; D gene unclear. Germline-derived CDR1 and CDR2 are MGHDK and SYGVNS. With 3 bases removed from V and 6 bases from J, the gap between germline ends came to 12 bases. The CDR3 totals 14 residues. The CDR3 region is CASSDSPGSQPQHF. Here the CDR3 DNA reads TGTGCCAGCAGTGACTCTCCGGGCAGTCAGCCCCAGCATTTT.

This clonotype was counted a few times. The V gene is TRBV27, the J gene TRBJ1-1, with D unclear. Per germline, CDR1 MNHEY and CDR2 SMNVEV (reference sequence). The CDR3 extends over 15 amino acids. Trimming shortened V by 3 bases and J by 0 bases, and 11 bases separated the two germline ends. CDR3 protein: CASSFGLRMNTEAFF. CDR3 bases: TGTGCCAGCAGTTTTGGACTTCGGATGAACACTGAAGCTTTCTTT.

The CDR3 DNA follows: TGCAGCGTGAGGGCTGCGCTTAACTATGGCTACACCTTC. Translated: CSVRAALNYGYTF. The chain has TRBV29-1 and TRBJ1-2; D remains ambiguous. The V and J ends lost 6 bases and 1 base respectively, with 12 bases between them. The CDR3 totals 13 residues. Per the germline V gene, CDR1 is SQVTM and CDR2 is ANQGSEA.

The chain links TRBV6-6 to TRBJ1-5; no definite D call. The V gene lost 1 base and the J gene lost 4 bases, with 8 bases spanning the gap. The CDR3 consists of 14 residues. In germline, CDR1 is MNHNY, CDR2 SVGAGI (reference sequence). In DNA form, the CDR3 reads TGTGCCAGCAGTTACTACCTAGGTAATCAGCCCCAGCATTTT. Translating it yields CASSYYLGNQPQHF.

This clonotype appeared a few times. The chain carries TRBV20-1 and TRBJ2-5; D is unclear. From germline, CDR1 is DFQATT and CDR2 SNEGSKA (reference sequence). V lost 2 bases, J lost 5 bases, and 9 bases lay in between. CDR3 length: 12 residues. CDR3 protein: CSARRLMETQYF. The CDR3 DNA is TGCAGTGCTAGACGCTTGATGGAGACCCAGTACTTC.

The chain employs TRBV19 and TRBJ2-2; D is possibly TRBD2 (5 bases). The V end was cut by 4 bases, the J end by 9 bases, with 18 bases between. Germline V CDR1 and CDR2: LNHDA, SQIVND (reference sequence). The CDR3 has 15 amino acids. The CDR3 here is CASSTHREPGRELFF. The CDR3 bases are TGTGCCAGTAGTACTCACCGGGAACCCGGACGGGAGCTGTTTTTT.

This clonotype was picked up many times. The V and J genes are TRBV12-5 and TRBJ1-5; D is uncertain. The V gene lost 0 bases and the J gene lost 0 bases, with 9 bases spanning the gap. The CDR3 runs to 16 residues. Germline values: CDR1 LGHNT, CDR2 FRNRAP. CDR3 in amino acids: CASGLVRGDSNQPQHF. CDR3 coding DNA: TGTGCTAGTGGTTTGGTACGGGGTGATAGCAATCAGCCCCAGCATTTT.